These 12 T cell receptor beta chains came from one sample sequenced in a study of blood T cells in healthy people across ages (dated by TCRdb to about 2015). Library creation used 5' RACE. The reads were generated on an Illumina HiSeq 2500. A second roughly 6 to 12 cycle PCR used a sample-barcoded 5' primer and a J-beta primer mix. The public reads were quality trimmed at Q25 with fastp and then assembled into clones with MiXCR by TCRdb, keeping productive beta chains. Rows are combined by CDR3 protein, so each entry shows the most common genes and DNA. Recorded for this sample are 650,000 to 1,000,000 distinct CDR3 sequences; 35% to 40% of them occurred a single time. Around 13% of the sample is held by the ten biggest clonotypes. Sequencing was carried out using blood. These receptors came from a man aged 18 to 29 in good health.

The V gene is TRBV19, the J gene TRBJ1-2; no clear D gene. Trimming removed 3 bases at V and 9 bases at J, with 11 bases between. Germline CDR1 is LNHDA and CDR2 is SQIVND (reference sequence). CDR3 size: 12 residues. CDR3 region: CASSIGGLSYTF. The CDR3 DNA is TGTGCCAGTAGTATTGGAGGTTTGAGCTACACCTTC.

This clonotype was counted a few times. The V call is TRBV5-1, the J call TRBJ2-3; TRBD1 might be the D (7 bases). The V and J ends lost 4 bases and 5 bases respectively, with 14 bases between them. CDR3 size: 14 residues. Germline values: CDR1 SGHRS, CDR2 YFSETQ. Here the CDR3 reads CASSLRQGGDTQYF. The CDR3 bases are TGCGCCAGCAGCCTTAGACAGGGAGGAGATACGCAGTATTTT. The full variable domain, in which reference TRBV5-1 and TRBJ2-3 provide the parts outside the CDR3, is KAGVTQTPRYLIKTRGQQVTLSCSPISGHRSVSWYQQTPGQGLQFLFEYFSETQRNKGNFPGRFSGRQFSNSRSEMNVSTLELGDSALYLCASSLRQGGDTQYFGPGTRLTVL.

Points on this clonotype: One end of the junction is discordant with germline, which a read error may explain. As DNA, the CDR3 is TGCAGTGTTAGAGAGGGGGACATTGAGCAGTTCTTC. Protein: CSVREGDIEQFF. V is TRBV20-1 and J is TRBJ2-1, with D possibly matching TRBD1 (6 bases). The CDR3 runs 12 residues. CDR1 and CDR2 (germline): DFQATT, SNEGSKA (reference sequence).

The chain is built from TRBV5-5 and TRBJ2-2; the D is unclear. CDR1 and CDR2 from the germline V gene are SGHKS and YYEKEE (reference sequence). This CDR3 region has 13 residues. With 5 bases removed from V and 10 bases from J, the gap between germline ends came to 15 bases. For the CDR3, the DNA is TGTGCCAGCAGGGGCAGTTCAAGAATGGAGCTGTTTTTT. Its protein product is CASRGSSRMELFF. Drawing the rest from reference TRBV5-5 and TRBJ2-2, the complete variable domain is DAGVTQSPTHLIKTRGQQVTLRCSPISGHKSVSWYQQVLGQGPQFIFQYYEKEERGRGNFPDRFSARQFPNYSSELNVNALLLGDSALYLCASRGSSRMELFFGEGSRLTVL.

As to this clonotype: This sequence may be a read error, since a much larger clone differs from it by one base. V usage is TRBV12-3 or TRBV12-4 and J usage is TRBJ1-2; weak D call: TRBD1 (5 bases). The CDR3 extends over 15 amino acids. The CDR3 spells CAGSPGAEITYGYTF. DNA for the CDR3: TGTGCCGGCAGTCCTGGGGCAGAGATTACCTATGGCTACACCTTC.

The V call is TRBV20-1, the J call TRBJ1-5; possible D gene TRBD1, 6 bases. The V end lost 3 bases, the J end lost 0 bases, and 9 bases lay between the germline ends. From germline, CDR1 is DFQATT and CDR2 SNEGSKA (reference sequence). This CDR3 has 14 amino acids. CDR3 sequence reads: CSARGAASNQPQHF. CDR3 nucleotide sequence: TGCAGTGCTAGGGGGGCGGCTAGCAATCAGCCCCAGCATTTT.

This clonotype came up many times. This rearrangement joins TRBV20-1 to TRBJ1-2; possible D gene TRBD1, 5 bases. CDR1 DFQATT and CDR2 SNEGSKA come from the germline V gene (reference sequence). This CDR3 comprises 12 residues. V lost 1 base to trimming and J lost 6 bases, with 9 bases between them. This chain's CDR3 is CSARAAGHGYTF. The DNA for the CDR3 is TGCAGTGCTAGAGCGGCAGGGCATGGCTACACCTTC.

CDR3 DNA sequence: TGCGCCAGCAGCTTGGTTCCAGGGACTAGCGGGAGTTGGTACGAGCAGTACTTC. It encodes CASSLVPGTSGSWYEQYF. The V gene is TRBV5-1, the J gene TRBJ2-7, with 14 bases identical to TRBD2. CDR1 and CDR2 from the germline V gene are SGHRS and YFSETQ. This CDR3 region has 18 residues. The ends lost 0 bases at V and 4 bases at J; junction bases unmatched: 9.

In regard to this clonotype: A much larger clone is a single base away; this may be a read error. The gene calls are TRBV2 and TRBJ2-5; no firm D call. The CDR3 has 13 amino acids. Germline lookup yields CDR1 SNHLY and CDR2 FYNNEI. The CDR3 reads CASSENFQETQNF. In DNA, the CDR3 is TGTGCCAGCAGTGAAAATTTCCAAGAGACCCAGAACTTC. The complete variable domain, with remaining parts taken from reference TRBV2 and TRBJ2-5, reads EPEVTQTPSHQVTQMGQEVILRCVPISNHLYFYWYRQILGQKVEFLVSFYNNEISEKSEIFDDQFSVERPDGSNFTLKIRSTKLEDSAMYFCASSENFQETQNFGPGTRLLVL.

The sample holds a few counts of this clonotype. The chain employs TRBV4-2 and TRBJ1-1, with 10 bases lining up with TRBD1. CDR3 size: 15 residues. Trimming took 4 bases from V and 4 from J; bases not matched to a gene: 6. CDR1 LGHNA and CDR2 YNFKEQ come from the germline V gene. This chain's CDR3 is CASSPDRGRITEAFF. In DNA form, the CDR3 reads TGTGCCAGCAGCCCAGACAGGGGGCGAATCACTGAAGCTTTCTTT.

The V call is TRBV3-1, the J call TRBJ1-2; tentatively, D is TRBD1 (6 bases). V was pared by 5 bases and J by 7 bases, with 17 bases between. Germline V gene sequence: CDR1 LGHDT, CDR2 YNNKEL (reference sequence). The CDR3 consists of 14 residues. The CDR3 here is CASSSVVRGCGYTF. In nucleotides, the CDR3 is TGTGCCAGCAGCTCCGTGGTCAGGGGCTGTGGCTACACCTTC.

This clonotype was recorded many times. The chain is built from TRBV20-1 and TRBJ1-2, with D perhaps TRBD1 (5 bases). V lost 5 bases, J lost 1 base, and 8 bases lay in between. The germline V gene has CDR1 DFQATT and CDR2 SNEGSKA (reference sequence). This CDR3 contains 12 residues. CDR3 sequence reads: CSAPTDNYGYTF. CDR3 nucleotides: TGCAGTGCTCCGACAGATAACTATGGCTACACCTTC.